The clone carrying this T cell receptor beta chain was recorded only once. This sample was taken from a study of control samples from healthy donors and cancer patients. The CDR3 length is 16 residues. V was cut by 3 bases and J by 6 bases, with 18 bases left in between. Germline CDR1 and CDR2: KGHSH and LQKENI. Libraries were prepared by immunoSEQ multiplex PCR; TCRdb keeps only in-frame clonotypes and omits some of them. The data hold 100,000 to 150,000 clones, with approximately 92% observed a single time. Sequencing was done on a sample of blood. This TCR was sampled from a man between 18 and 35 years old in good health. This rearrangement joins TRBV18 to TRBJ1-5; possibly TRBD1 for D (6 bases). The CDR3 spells CASSPSDPGAGQPQHF. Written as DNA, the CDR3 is TGTGCCAGCTCACCGTCAGACCCGGGGGCGGGTCAGCCCCAGCATTTT. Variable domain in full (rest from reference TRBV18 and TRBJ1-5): NAGVMQNPRHLVRRRGQEARLRCSPMKGHSHVYWYRQLPEEGLKFMVYLQKENIIDESGMPKERFSAEFPKEGPSILRIQQVVRGDSAAYFCASSPSDPGAGQPQHFGDGTRLSIL.